The entry below describes one T cell receptor beta chain. What it binds is unknown. Method: immunoSEQ multiplex PCR; TCRdb's copy keeps in-frame clones and lacks some. The sample includes under 45,000 clones, roughly 88% seen only once; the top ten take around a quarter. The sample comes from a study of T cell responses to AZD1222 COVID-19 vaccine. General study findings and limits: At baseline, seropositivity was found in only six or seven AZD1222 recipients. White British ancestry dominated among donors, who included more females, and clonal diversity was possibly underestimated.

Per germline, CDR1 MGHRA and CDR2 YSYEKL. V gave up 6 bases and J gave up 3 bases, with 15 bases separating them. The length of the CDR3 is 14 residues. The rearrangement joins TRBV4-1 to TRBJ2-7; D ambiguous. The sequences come from peripheral blood, collected 28 days after the second dose of the MenACWY control vaccine. This clonotype was sampled from an adult who received the MenACWY meningococcal vaccine as a control. In DNA, the CDR3 is TGCGCCAGCAGGGCCTCTAATGGGCGCTACGAGCAGTACTTC. Its protein is CASRASNGRYEQYF.